This T cell receptor beta chain was sequenced in a study of memory CD4+ T cells and cytomegalovirus serostatus. Method: immunoSEQ multiplex PCR; TCRdb's copy keeps in-frame clones and lacks some. The sample includes 45,000 to 60,000 clones, around four fifths seen only once; the top ten take 2%. The sort gate was single viable CD3+CD4+CD8-CD45RO+ cells for memory CD4+ T cells. CMV serostatus came from serum IgG against pp150, pp28, p38, p52. The CDR3 runs 15 residues. CDR1 is MNHEY, CDR2 SVGAGI, per germline. Trimming pared 6 bases from V and 3 bases from J, leaving 17 bases between. Sequencing was carried out using memory CD4+ T cells from blood. This clonotype was sampled from an adult in good health and CMV-seropositive. The chain uses TRBV6-5 and TRBJ1-1; D is perhaps TRBD1 (6 bases). CDR3 coding DNA: TGTGCCAGCAGGGCATCGAGGGGGGCGCACACTGAAGCTTTCTTT. This translates into CASRASRGAHTEAFF.